Sequencing of this TCR beta chain was carried out in a study of Ad26.COV2.S vaccination and SARS-CoV-2 variants. Sample treatment: some 19 received Ad26.COV2.S at low or high dose, single or two shots; roughly 5 received placebo; per-sample allocation not given. The study sampled participants on day 63 after the first vaccine or placebo injection. Only in-frame clones appear in the TCRdb table, and some are missing; sequencing was by immunoSEQ multiplex PCR. This table has roughly 320,000 clones, around four fifths appearing once. The sequenced sample was peripheral blood, obtained in a trial of Ad26.COV2.S vaccine versus placebo. This sequence originates from a person aged 18-60 years who received the Ad26.COV2.S COVID-19 vaccine or a placebo.

This CDR3 is CASSREAGTSTIYF. Written as DNA, the CDR3 is TGTGCCAGCAGCCGCGAGGCAGGAACTTCCACCATATATTTT. The J gene is TRBJ1-3, the V gene TRBV5-4; no definite D call. The length of the CDR3 is 14 residues. The V gene's germline CDR1 is SGHNT and CDR2 YYREEE (reference sequence). V shed 4 bases and J shed 9 bases, with 17 bases lying between them.